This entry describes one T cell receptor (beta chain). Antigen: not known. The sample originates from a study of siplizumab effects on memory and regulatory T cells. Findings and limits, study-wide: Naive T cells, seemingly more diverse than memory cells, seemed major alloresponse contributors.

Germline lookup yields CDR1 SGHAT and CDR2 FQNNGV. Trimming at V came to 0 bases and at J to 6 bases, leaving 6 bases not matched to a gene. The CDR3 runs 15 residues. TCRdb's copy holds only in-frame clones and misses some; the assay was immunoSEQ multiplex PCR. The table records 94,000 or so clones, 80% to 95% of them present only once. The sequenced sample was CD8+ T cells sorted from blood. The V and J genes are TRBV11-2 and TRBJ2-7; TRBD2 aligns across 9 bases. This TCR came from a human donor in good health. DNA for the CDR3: TGTGCCAGCAGCTTAGATGGGCGGGAGGGCGGCGAGCAGTACTTC. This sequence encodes CASSLDGREGGEQYF.